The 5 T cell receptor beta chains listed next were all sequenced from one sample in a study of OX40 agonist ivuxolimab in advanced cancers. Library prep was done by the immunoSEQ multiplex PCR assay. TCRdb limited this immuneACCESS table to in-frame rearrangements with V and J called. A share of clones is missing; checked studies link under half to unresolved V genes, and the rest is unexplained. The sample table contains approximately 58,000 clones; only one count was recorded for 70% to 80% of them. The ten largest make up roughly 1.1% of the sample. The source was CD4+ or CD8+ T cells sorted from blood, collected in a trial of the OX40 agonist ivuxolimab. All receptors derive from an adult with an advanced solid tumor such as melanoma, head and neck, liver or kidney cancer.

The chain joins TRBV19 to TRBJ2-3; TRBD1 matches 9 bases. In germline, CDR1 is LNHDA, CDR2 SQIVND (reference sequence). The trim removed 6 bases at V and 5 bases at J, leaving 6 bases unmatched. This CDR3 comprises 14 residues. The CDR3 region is CASRRTGAGDTQYF. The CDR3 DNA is TGTGCCAGTAGGAGGACAGGGGCTGGAGATACGCAGTATTTT.

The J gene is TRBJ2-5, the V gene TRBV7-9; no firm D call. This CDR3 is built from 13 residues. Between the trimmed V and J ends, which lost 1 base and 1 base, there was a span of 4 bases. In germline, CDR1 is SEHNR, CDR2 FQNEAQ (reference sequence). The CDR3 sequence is CASSLGVQETQYF. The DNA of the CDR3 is TGTGCCAGCAGCTTAGGGGTCCAAGAGACCCAGTACTTC.

The CDR3 sequence: CASSLDTYYNEQFF. The CDR3 DNA follows: TGTGCCAGCAGCTTAGATACATACTACAATGAGCAGTTCTTC. The gene calls are TRBV7-9 and TRBJ2-1; D not certain. The germline V and J ends were trimmed by 1 base and 3 bases, with 7 bases remaining between them. The V gene's germline CDR1 is SEHNR and CDR2 FQNEAQ (reference sequence). The CDR3 covers 14 residues.

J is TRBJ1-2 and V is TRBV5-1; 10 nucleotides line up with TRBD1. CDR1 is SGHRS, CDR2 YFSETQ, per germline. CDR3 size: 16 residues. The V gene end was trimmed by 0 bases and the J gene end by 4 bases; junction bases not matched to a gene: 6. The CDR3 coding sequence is TGCGCCAGCAGCTTGGGGGACAGGGGCGAGGTCTATGGCTACACCTTC. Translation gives CASSLGDRGEVYGYTF.

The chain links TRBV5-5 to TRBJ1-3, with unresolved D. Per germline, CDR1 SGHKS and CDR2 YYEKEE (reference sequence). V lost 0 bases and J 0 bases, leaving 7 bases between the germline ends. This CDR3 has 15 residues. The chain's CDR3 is CASSLATYSGNTIYF. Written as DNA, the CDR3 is TGTGCCAGCAGCTTGGCAACTTACTCTGGAAACACCATATATTTT.